Below, one T cell receptor (beta chain) is given with its context. Measured with immunoSEQ multiplex PCR; TCRdb has only the in-frame clones, and not every one. The sample shows fewer than 350,000 clones, around 85% of them seen only once. These data originate in a study of blood T cell repertoires in COVID-19. Participants' own reports of clinical history determined their cohort assignment. Germline V lookup: CDR1 SGHAT, CDR2 FQNNGV. This CDR3 has 11 amino acids. With 5 bases removed from V and 8 bases from J, the gap between germline ends came to 9 bases. Sequencing was performed on PBMCs or T cells enriched from blood (not recorded which). The clonotype originates from a man aged 25-45 years who had recovered from COVID-19. V and J are TRBV11-2 and TRBJ1-2; D is ambiguous. CDR3 DNA sequence: TGTGCCAGCAGCGCGGGTGGGGGCTACACCTTC. Protein: CASSAGGGYTF.